A selection of T cell receptor beta chains follows, all from one sample in a study of PD-1 blockade in classical Hodgkin lymphoma. Using immunoSEQ multiplex PCR, the repertoire was profiled, and TCRdb retains in-frame clones only, with some absent. The data contain approximately 65,000 clones, about 90% of them singletons. The sample in question was peripheral blood mononuclear cells (PBMCs), obtained before the fourth cycle of nivolumab. Source of these receptors: a human donor with classical Hodgkin lymphoma. Each CDR3 is given with its conserved first and last residue. D genes are given only for firm matches. Some rows mark clone size as missing; the rest say once, few, many or name a class of expanded clone.

v_call	clone_size	j_call	d_call	cdr3_nt	cdr3_aa
TRBV9	.	TRBJ2-7	.	TGTGCCAGCAGCGTGGGATCCCGAGACTACGAGCAGTACTTC	CASSVGSRDYEQYF
TRBV5-6	.	TRBJ2-3	.	TGTGCCAGCAGCTTGTTAACAGATACGCAGTATTTT	CASSLLTDTQYF
TRBV15	once	TRBJ1-6	TRBD1	TGTGCCACCAGCGAGGGGGCAGGTTCACCCCTCCACTTT	CATSEGAGSPLHF
TRBV28	.	TRBJ1-5	.	TGTGCCAGCAGTTCCCCCGGACATAGCGATCAGCCCCAGCATTTT	CASSSPGHSDQPQHF
TRBV2	.	TRBJ1-6	TRBD1	TGTGCCAGCAGTGAACCCCAGGGGGCTCACTATAATTCACCCCTCCACTTT	CASSEPQGAHYNSPLHF
TRBV19	.	TRBJ1-6	TRBD1	TGTGCCAGTATGCCAAATCCAGGGGGTAATTCACCCCTCCACTTT	CASMPNPGGNSPLHF
TRBV5-4	.	TRBJ2-2	.	TGTGCCAGCAGCTTAGAGGGTCCTCGACCAGGGGGGGAGCTGTTTTTT	CASSLEGPRPGGELFF
TRBV19	.	TRBJ1-2	.	TGTGCCAGCTACCGGGGATTCCGCTATGGCTACACCTTC	CASYRGFRYGYTF
TRBV19	.	TRBJ2-1	TRBD1	TGTGCCAGTAGAAAGGGGACAGGGGTATGGGATGAGCAGTTCTTC	CASRKGTGVWDEQFF
TRBV30	.	TRBJ2-1	.	TGTGCCTCCCAACGGGAGCGATTACAGTTCTTC	CASQRERLQFF
TRBV7-9	.	TRBJ1-2	TRBD1	TGTGCCAGCAGCTTAGGGGACAGCAACTATGGCTACACCTTC	CASSLGDSNYGYTF
TRBV19	.	TRBJ1-1	.	TGTGCCAGTAGAAATCAGGGGTACGCTGAAGCTTTCTTT	CASRNQGYAEAFF
TRBV7-2	.	TRBJ1-2	.	TGTGCCAGCAGCCCCTGGACAAGTGAATACTATGGCTACACCTTC	CASSPWTSEYYGYTF
TRBV12-5	.	TRBJ2-1	.	TGTGCTAGTGGTTTATTGGGTGAGCAGTTCTTC	CASGLLGEQFF
TRBV30	.	TRBJ2-3	TRBD2	TGTGCCTGGAGTGTATTTAGACTAGCGGGGGGCCAATATGACACAGATACGCAGTATTTT	CAWSVFRLAGGQYDTDTQYF
TRBV28	.	TRBJ1-1	.	TGTGCCAGCAGTAGCCACCTTGACAGAAACACTGAAGCTTTCTTT	CASSSHLDRNTEAFF
TRBV6-5	.	TRBJ1-1	TRBD1	TGTGCCAGCAGTTGGGGGACAGCTGAAGCTTTCTTT	CASSWGTAEAFF
TRBV6-5	.	TRBJ2-1	.	TGTGCCAGCAGTCACGGGCCTCTCGGCGAGCAGTTCTTC	CASSHGPLGEQFF
TRBV30	.	TRBJ2-1	.	TGTGCCTGCAAGAGGGGACGGGGTCGAACAGGATACAATGAGCAGTTCTTC	CACKRGRGRTGYNEQFF
TRBV12-5	.	TRBJ1-1	TRBD1	TGTGCTAGTGGTTTGGCCGCAGGGGGCACTGAAGCTTTCTTT	CASGLAAGGTEAFF
TRBV9	.	TRBJ2-3	TRBD2	TGTGCCAGCAGCCAGGGACTAGCAAACACAGATACGCAGTATTTT	CASSQGLANTDTQYF
TRBV29-1	once	TRBJ2-3	TRBD2	TGCAGCGGGCTAGCGGCCACAGATACGCAGTATTTT	CSGLAATDTQYF
TRBV29-1	.	TRBJ2-7	.	TGCAGCGTTGAATCCCCCTCATGGGGCCAGTACTTC	CSVESPSWGQYF
TRBV5-1	.	TRBJ1-2	.	TGCGCCAGCAGCTCAGCACCAAGGGGCTATGGCTACACCTTC	CASSSAPRGYGYTF
TRBV30	.	TRBJ1-3	TRBD1	TGTGCCTGGGGACAGGGGGCGGAAGGAAACACCATATATTTT	CAWGQGAEGNTIYF
TRBV7-6	few	TRBJ2-2	.	TGTGCCAGCAGATCTACAGGGTCCGGGGAGCTGTTTTTT	CASRSTGSGELFF
TRBV6-6	.	TRBJ1-1	.	TGTGCCAGCAGTTACCGCAGGGAGGACACTGAAGCTTTCTTT	CASSYRREDTEAFF
TRBV27	few	TRBJ1-1	.	TGTGCCAGCAGTTTAACGGGCACTGAAGCTTTCTTT	CASSLTGTEAFF
TRBV19	.	TRBJ1-1	.	TGTGCCAGTAGTCCCGGAACCCGGTCAGCTTTCTTT	CASSPGTRSAFF
TRBV7-9	.	TRBJ2-2	.	TGTGCCAGCAGCTTCATGACATGGCCCACCGGGGAGCTGTTTTTT	CASSFMTWPTGELFF
TRBV5-1	.	TRBJ1-2	.	TGCGCCAGCAGCTTTTCAGGGGTCATGGTCTATGGCTACACCTTC	CASSFSGVMVYGYTF
TRBV13	.	TRBJ2-1	TRBD2	TGTGCCAGCAGCCCCGGGTGGGCGGGGGGCTACAATGAGCAGTTCTTC	CASSPGWAGGYNEQFF
TRBV2	.	TRBJ2-5	TRBD1	TGTGCCAGCATCGGACAGGGTCAAGAGACCCAGTACTTC	CASIGQGQETQYF
TRBV5-1	once	TRBJ2-3	.	TGCGCCAGCAGCTTGGAAGGCCAGCGCATGAATACGCAGTATTTT	CASSLEGQRMNTQYF
TRBV6-1	.	TRBJ1-2	.	TGTGCCAGCCAATCCGGGACGGAGGGAGCTGGCTACACCTTC	CASQSGTEGAGYTF
TRBV2	.	TRBJ1-4	TRBD1	TGTGCCAGCAGTGAAGCCCGGAGGGGGACAGGGTATGAAAAACTGTTTTTT	CASSEARRGTGYEKLFF
TRBV30	.	TRBJ1-5	.	TGTGCCTGGAGACCGAGCGCGGGTTGGGGGCCCCAGCATTTT	CAWRPSAGWGPQHF
TRBV7-8	.	TRBJ2-1	TRBD1	TGTGCCAGCAGCACAGGACAGGGCGATGAGCAGTTCTTC	CASSTGQGDEQFF
TRBV19	.	TRBJ1-2	.	TGTGCCAGTAATATGAGGAAGGGGTATGGCTACACCTTC	CASNMRKGYGYTF
TRBV4-1	.	TRBJ2-5	.	TGCGCCAGCAGCCAAGTTTCAGATAATACCCAGTACTTC	CASSQVSDNTQYF
TRBV5-4	.	TRBJ2-1	TRBD2	TGTGCCAGCAGCCGTAACGGGGGGGCTAGGAATGAGCAGTTCTTC	CASSRNGGARNEQFF
TRBV7-9	.	TRBJ2-5	.	TGTGCCAGCAGCCCGGGGGGCCGGGGAGAGACCCAGTACTTC	CASSPGGRGETQYF
TRBV19	.	TRBJ1-2	.	TGTGCCAGTAGCCTCCTGGTCCCCCGGGATGGCTACACCTTC	CASSLLVPRDGYTF
TRBV19	.	TRBJ2-1	TRBD2	TGTGCCAGTAGTATTGGGGGGGGCTCCTACAATGAGCAGTTCTTC	CASSIGGGSYNEQFF
TRBV18	.	TRBJ2-1	.	TGTGCCAGCTCACCGACGTATGAGCAGTTCTTC	CASSPTYEQFF
TRBV19	.	TRBJ1-6	TRBD1	TGTGCCAGTAGGCCACAGGGGGCTGAAAATTCACCCCTCCACTTT	CASRPQGAENSPLHF
TRBV4-1	.	TRBJ2-5	.	TGCGCCAGCAGCCAAAGGGAGACCCAGTACTTC	CASSQRETQYF
TRBV13	.	TRBJ1-2	TRBD1	TGTGCCAGCAGCCGGAGGACAGGCGGAGAGGGCTACACCTTC	CASSRRTGGEGYTF
TRBV6-5	.	TRBJ2-6	.	TGTGCCAGTCTACAGGGAGCAAACGTCCTGACTTTC	CASLQGANVLTF
TRBV14	.	TRBJ2-3	TRBD2	TGTGCCAGCAGCCACCTCCCGGCCGCGGGGGGGCGGGCGCAGTATTTT	CASSHLPAAGGRAQYF
TRBV30	.	TRBJ2-5	TRBD1	TGTGCCTGGAGCCAGGGGGTCGAGACCCAGTACTTC	CAWSQGVETQYF
TRBV11-1	.	TRBJ2-7	.	TGTGCCAGCAGCTCCGGGCCTGACTACGAGCAGTACTTC	CASSSGPDYEQYF
TRBV6-6	.	TRBJ1-5	.	TGTGCCAGCAGCCTCAGTCAAAATAGCAATCAGCCCCAGCATTTT	CASSLSQNSNQPQHF
TRBV9	.	TRBJ2-7	.	TGTGCCAGCAGCCCACCGGGTAGCCACTACGAGCAGTACTTC	CASSPPGSHYEQYF
TRBV6-4	.	TRBJ2-1	.	TGTGCCAGCAGTGACTCGGACAACAATGAGCAGTTCTTC	CASSDSDNNEQFF
TRBV7-9	.	TRBJ2-2	.	TGTGCCAGCAGCCACCCCCTTTTGGCTACCGGGGAGCTGTTTTTT	CASSHPLLATGELFF
TRBV7-2	.	TRBJ1-1	.	TGTGCCAGCAGCTTTTGGCGGCGGGATGAAGCTTTCTTT	CASSFWRRDEAFF
TRBV2	.	TRBJ2-3	TRBD2	TGTGCCAGCAGTCCGACGGGGGGGAGCACAGATACGCAGTATTTT	CASSPTGGSTDTQYF
TRBV4-1	once	TRBJ2-2	.	TGCGCCAGCAGCCAAGCATTCGGAGTTGCCGGGGAGCTGTTTTTT	CASSQAFGVAGELFF
TRBV27	.	TRBJ1-5	.	TGTGCCAGCAGTCTAAGGGGTAGCAATCAGCCCCAGCATTTT	CASSLRGSNQPQHF